This is a list of T cell receptor beta chains from one sample in a study of patients and donors after allogeneic stem cell transplantation. TCRdb independently ran MiXCR on the RT-PCR reads; one entry per CDR3 protein. The sample includes approximately 1,600 distinct CDR3 sequences, approximately 17% of them seen just once. The specimen sequenced was blood, either unsorted or a sorted T cell fraction (not recorded which). The receptors here all came from a human donor who was either an allogeneic HSCT recipient or a stem cell or donor lymphocyte infusion donor (not recorded which). It is not recorded whose cells these are; they may come from a transplant donor. CDR3s include the opening cysteine and the closing phenylalanine or tryptophan. The order of the fields is CDR3 DNA, CDR3 protein, V gene, J gene, clone size, D gene. A D gene is named only where the DNA matches it firmly. Clone size appears in some rows only: once, few, many, or a class for an expanded clone.

TGTGCCAGCAGTATGAGCTCCTACGAGCAGTACTTC	CASSMSSYEQYF	TRBV2	TRBJ2-7	-	-
TGTGCCAGCAGCCAAAAGGGTTGGTTAAGCGGGAGCACAGATACGCAGTATTTT	CASSQKGWLSGSTDTQYF	TRBV7-9	TRBJ2-3	many	-
TGTGCCAGCAGTGCCAGACCTTACAATGAGCAGTTCTTC	CASSARPYNEQFF	TRBV28	TRBJ2-1	large	-
TGTGCCAGTTGCGGACAGGTAGGACAGCCCCAGCATTTT	CASCGQVGQPQHF	TRBV28	TRBJ1-5	many	TRBD1
TGTGCCAGCAGCTTAGAGGTTGGGAAATCTAGCTCTGGAAACACCATATATTTT	CASSLEVGKSSSGNTIYF	TRBV7-2	TRBJ1-3	medium-sized	-
TGTGCCAGCAGTACCCTTTCCGGGACAGGTCACAATCAGCCCCAGCATTTT	CASSTLSGTGHNQPQHF	TRBV6-2/TRBV6-3	TRBJ1-5	medium-sized	TRBD1
TGCAGTGCTGACGACAGGGGGCCTGGCTACACCTTC	CSADDRGPGYTF	TRBV20-1	TRBJ1-2	many	TRBD1
TGTGCCACCAGTGATCCTGGGACAGGTGAAGCTTTCTTT	CATSDPGTGEAFF	TRBV24-1	TRBJ1-1	many	TRBD1
TGCAGTGCTAGCAGACAGGCCCCCAATCAGCCCCAGCATTTT	CSASRQAPNQPQHF	TRBV20-1	TRBJ1-5	medium-sized	-
TGTGCCAGCAGTTTTGGACAGGTTTTCTTATACGAGCAGTACTTC	CASSFGQVFLYEQYF	TRBV28	TRBJ2-7	-	TRBD1
TGTGCCAGCAGTGGCCCCGGGGCTCAGACCCAGTACTTC	CASSGPGAQTQYF	TRBV12-3/TRBV12-4	TRBJ2-5	large	-
TGTGCCATCAGTGAGAGGGGCAGCGCCTTGAACACTGAAGCTTTCTTT	CAISERGSALNTEAFF	TRBV10-3	TRBJ1-1	medium-sized	-
TGTGCCAGCAATCCCACCCGGGGCGGGAACTACAATGAGCAGTTCTTC	CASNPTRGGNYNEQFF	TRBV28	TRBJ2-1	many	-
TGCGCCAGCAGCCCACAGCGGGGGGGCGCAGATACGCAGTATTTT	CASSPQRGGADTQYF	TRBV5-1	TRBJ2-3	many	TRBD2
TGTGCCAGCTCTCCGGACATGAACTATGGCTACACCTTC	CASSPDMNYGYTF	TRBV18	TRBJ1-2	-	-
TGTGCCAGCAGTCGACAGATTTATAATTCACCCCTCCACTTT	CASSRQIYNSPLHF	TRBV28	TRBJ1-6	many	-
TGTGCCAGCAGCTTTGGACTGCTGGATGAGACCCAGTACTTC	CASSFGLLDETQYF	TRBV7-9	TRBJ2-5	few	-
TGCAGTGCTCCATATATCTTCCGGGGTACCTTC	CSAPYIFRGTF	TRBV20-1	TRBJ1-2	many	-
TGTGCCACCAGCGCCCCGGGGTCAGGGATGAAGACCCAGTACTTC	CATSAPGSGMKTQYF	TRBV15	TRBJ2-5	few	-
TGTGCCAGCAGTTTTCTGGGGGCCGGCTCCTATAATTCACCCCTCCACTTT	CASSFLGAGSYNSPLHF	TRBV27	TRBJ1-6	large	-
TGTGCCAGCAGCTTCTGGGGTGAGCAGTTCTTC	CASSFWGEQFF	TRBV7-9	TRBJ2-1	large	-
TGCAGCGTCCTACACCCCGGACTAGCGGGACTCACAGATACGCAGTATTTT	CSVLHPGLAGLTDTQYF	TRBV29-1	TRBJ2-3	-	TRBD2
TGCGCCAGCAGCCAAGATTTGGCGGGGAGCGAAGCTTTCTTT	CASSQDLAGSEAFF	TRBV4-3	TRBJ1-1	many	-
TGTGCCAGCAGGCCCAGGCGTGGGGAGTCCTCAACTAATGAAAAACTGTTTTTT	CASRPRRGESSTNEKLFF	TRBV6-1	TRBJ1-4	many	-
TGTGCCAGCAGCAACGGATACTACACCTTC	CASSNGYYTF	TRBV21-1	TRBJ1-2	medium-sized	-
TGTGCCAGCAGTTGGGCCGGGGGGTCCACTGAAGCTTTCTTT	CASSWAGGSTEAFF	TRBV12-3/TRBV12-4	TRBJ1-1	many	-
TGCAGTGCTAGAGATCCGGACGAGCGACACTCGGGCGAGCAGTACTTC	CSARDPDERHSGEQYF	TRBV20-1	TRBJ2-7	medium-sized	-
TGCAGTGCCAACGTACAGGGGAGAAACATTCAGTACTTC	CSANVQGRNIQYF	TRBV20-1	TRBJ2-4	medium-sized	TRBD1
TGTGCCAGCAGCTTCCAGGGAGTCTACGAGCAGTACTTC	CASSFQGVYEQYF	TRBV7-9	TRBJ2-7	medium-sized	-
TGCAGTGCTTACGCGCTAGCGGATGAGCAGTTCTTC	CSAYALADEQFF	TRBV20-1	TRBJ2-1	many	TRBD2
TGTGCCAGCAGCGCGGGACAGATAGTTAACTATGGCTACACCTTC	CASSAGQIVNYGYTF	TRBV9	TRBJ1-2	medium-sized	TRBD1
TGCAGTTTAGAGGGGAAAACCGGGGAGCTGTTTTTT	CSLEGKTGELFF	TRBV20-1	TRBJ2-2	-	-
TGTGCCAGCAGCACCGGGACAGGGAGACAGCCCCAGCATTTT	CASSTGTGRQPQHF	TRBV28	TRBJ1-5	medium-sized	TRBD1
TGTGCCAGCAGGGGGACGGATTTCACCGGGGAGCTGTTTTTT	CASRGTDFTGELFF	TRBV2	TRBJ2-2	-	-
TGTGCCACCAGTGATCCCCCCAATCAGCCCCAGCATTTT	CATSDPPNQPQHF	TRBV24-1	TRBJ1-5	many	-
TGTGCCAGCAGCCCCGGACCATATAACACCGGGGAGCTGTTTTTT	CASSPGPYNTGELFF	TRBV14	TRBJ2-2	large	-
TGCAGTGCTGGACAGACCGGTAAGGCTGAAGCTTTCTTT	CSAGQTGKAEAFF	TRBV20-1	TRBJ1-1	-	-
TGTGCCAGCAGCGTCCGGGACACTGAAGCTTTCTTT	CASSVRDTEAFF	TRBV7-9	TRBJ1-1	few	-
TGTGCCAGCACCCAACCCGGGACACGGCCTAAAGCTTTCTTT	CASTQPGTRPKAFF	TRBV7-8	TRBJ1-1	many	-
TGTGCCAGCCAGGGGGTCACTGAAGCTTTCTTT	CASQGVTEAFF	TRBV27	TRBJ1-1	medium-sized	TRBD1
TGCGCCAGCAGCTTGGTAGGGGGGACTTCTATAGCCAAAAACATTCAGTACTTC	CASSLVGGTSIAKNIQYF	TRBV5-1	TRBJ2-4	-	-